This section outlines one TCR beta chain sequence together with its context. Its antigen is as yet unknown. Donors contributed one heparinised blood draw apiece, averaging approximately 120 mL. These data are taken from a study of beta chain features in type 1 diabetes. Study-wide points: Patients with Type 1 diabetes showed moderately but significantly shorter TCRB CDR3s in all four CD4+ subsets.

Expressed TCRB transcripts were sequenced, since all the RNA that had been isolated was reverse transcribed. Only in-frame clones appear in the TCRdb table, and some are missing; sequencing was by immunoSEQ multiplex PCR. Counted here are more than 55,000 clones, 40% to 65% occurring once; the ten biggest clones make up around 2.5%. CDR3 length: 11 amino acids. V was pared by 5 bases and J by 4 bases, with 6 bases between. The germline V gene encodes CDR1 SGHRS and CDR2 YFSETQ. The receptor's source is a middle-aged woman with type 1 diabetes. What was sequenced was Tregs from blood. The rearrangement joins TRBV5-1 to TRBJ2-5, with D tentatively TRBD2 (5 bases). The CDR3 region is CASRSGETQYF. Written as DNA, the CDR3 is TGCGCCAGCAGGAGCGGAGAGACCCAGTACTTC. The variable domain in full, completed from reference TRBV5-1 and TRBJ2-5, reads KAGVTQTPRYLIKTRGQQVTLSCSPISGHRSVSWYQQTPGQGLQFLFEYFSETQRNKGNFPGRFSGRQFSNSRSEMNVSTLELGDSALYLCASRSGETQYFGPGTRLLVL.